A selection of T cell receptor beta chains follows, all from one sample in a study of blood T cells in healthy people across ages. TCRdb ran MiXCR on the 5' RACE reads and lists one entry per CDR3 protein. The sample lists around 1.7 million distinct CDR3 sequences; approximately 28% were seen once. The sequenced sample consisted of blood. The receptors shown here come from a woman aged 25 to 45 in good health. The CDR3 runs from the conserved cysteine through the conserved F or W. A D gene is named only where the DNA matches it firmly. Clone size is shown for a subset of rows, as once, few, many or a class of expanded clone.

j_call clone_size v_call d_call cdr3_aa cdr3_nt
TRBJ1-2 many TRBV29-1 TRBD1 CSGRQGNYGYTF TGCAGCGGTAGACAGGGGAACTATGGCTACACCTTC
TRBJ1-5 . TRBV9 . CASSVSADLNQPQHF TGTGCCAGCAGCGTATCAGCAGATCTTAATCAGCCCCAGCATTTT
TRBJ2-2 . TRBV20-1 . CSASARHTGELFF TGCAGTGCTAGCGCGAGACACACCGGGGAGCTGTTTTTT
TRBJ2-3 . TRBV2 . CASSELAWKDTQYF TGTGCCAGCAGTGAACTAGCCTGGAAGGATACGCAGTATTTT
TRBJ1-5 few TRBV20-1 . CSAGWGSQPQHF TGCAGTGCTGGATGGGGAAGTCAGCCCCAGCATTTT
TRBJ2-7 many TRBV7-2 TRBD2 CASSAAGGLSYEQYF TGTGCCAGCAGCGCAGCGGGAGGCCTGTCCTACGAGCAGTACTTC
TRBJ2-7 many TRBV20-1 TRBD2 CSARILGPGGHEQYF TGCAGTGCTAGGATATTGGGACCGGGGGGACACGAGCAGTACTTC
TRBJ2-1 . TRBV7-9 TRBD2 CASSSETSGGSHLYNEQFF TGTGCCAGCAGCTCAGAGACTAGCGGGGGGTCTCATCTTTACAATGAGCAGTTCTTC
TRBJ1-2 . TRBV7-9 . CASSLGGAEWYGDYTF TGTGCCAGCAGCTTAGGAGGGGCGGAGTGGTATGGTGACTACACCTTC
TRBJ2-1 few TRBV5-1 . CASSRVTPNEQFF TGCGCCAGCAGCCGTGTAACCCCAAATGAGCAGTTCTTC
TRBJ2-2 few TRBV12-3/TRBV12-4 TRBD2 CASRQRETAGELFF TGTGCCAGCAGACAGCGGGAGACGGCCGGGGAGCTGTTTTTT
TRBJ2-7 many TRBV7-2 TRBD2 CASSLSFAGGAYEQYF TGTGCCAGCAGCTTATCGTTCGCGGGAGGGGCCTACGAGCAGTACTTC
TRBJ1-4 . TRBV27 TRBD1 CASSLRTGSEKLFF TGTGCCAGCAGTTTGAGGACAGGAAGCGAAAAACTGTTTTTT
TRBJ1-5 few TRBV10-3 . CAISEGRQPQHF TGTGCCATCAGTGAGGGGCGACAGCCCCAGCATTTT
TRBJ2-1 many TRBV15 . CATSPRTRYKSYNEQFF TGTGCCACCAGCCCCCGGACCAGGTATAAGTCCTACAATGAGCAGTTCTTC